This TCR beta chain stems from a study of brain T cells in children with intractable seizures (dated by TCRdb to the early 2020s). Describing the broader study: Resected brain tissue from about 50 pediatric epilepsy surgery cases was first screened for immune gene transcripts using a NanoString immunology panel. Eight of the 12 selected surgery cases also had pre-surgery blood sequenced, which left four cases with brain tissue only. Findings and caveats that apply to the study as a whole: Because sequencing depth was different between pre-surgery and post-surgery blood, clones absent from the pre-surgery sample may reflect undersampling. Viral specificity was inferred solely from CDR3 sequence similarity, and the HCMV serostatus of the patients was not known.

The time point label, read with the paper, signifies: resected brain tissue, or blood drawn just prior to surgery. The surgery cases showing the highest brain T cell transcript signatures were chosen for TCR beta chain sequencing of brain tissue and, when available, of blood. Before surgery, the patients had been given at least one anti-epileptic drug. The TCR-sequenced patients were children whose drug-resistant epilepsy was caused by tuberous sclerosis complex, focal cortical dysplasia, Rasmussen encephalitis or hemimegalencephaly. Blood samples were drawn just before the epilepsy surgery. Bulk genomic DNA was extracted from unsorted brain tissue and whole blood with the Monarch genomic DNA purification kit. V and J lose 6 bases and 6 bases, and a span of 12 bases separates them. The CDR3 sequence holds 13 residues, the cysteine and phenylalanine included. The CDR3 DNA has 39 bases and is translated from base 1. The germline V gene sets CDR1 to MNHEY and CDR2 to SVGEGT.

TCR beta chain sequences were generated from genomic DNA using the immunoSEQ assay. Concerning the study's data processing: Any CDR3 sequence that did not begin with the conserved framework cysteine at position 104 was removed by hand. To get clonality, the normalized Shannon's Diversity Index was subtracted from one, giving values from 0 (maximal diversity) to 1 (oligoclonal). To check whether a given CDR3 had different frequencies in two samples, for example brain versus blood, chi-squared comparison-of-proportions tests were used. Public clonotypes were found through immuneACCESS searches, while the VDJdb browser was used to judge similarity to known antiviral clonotypes. TCRdb provides this immuneACCESS table in a form limited to in-frame rearrangements. Some clones are lacking; in checked studies, under half of them reflect an unresolved V gene, and why the rest are absent is not known. That table is the source of V, J and clone size, and D and trimming were worked out from the DNA. This sample gives 110,000 or so clones in total; roughly 92% of them show up just once. 3.8% of the sample is taken by the ten largest.

On this clone: There is no known antigen for this receptor. No quality values exist for individual bases; no much larger clone is one base distant.

Rearrangement joined TRBV6-2 or TRBV6-3 to TRBJ1-5, with the identity of the D gene unclear. This material consisted of peripheral blood, taken at surgery. The receptor was isolated from a boy less than two years old with hemimegalencephaly and intractable seizures. The DNA sequence is given as TGTGCCAGCAGCGTGACAAACAGTCAGCCCCAGCATTTT. Translated, it gives CASSVTNSQPQHF.